The T cell receptor (beta chain) under discussion was sequenced for a study of T cells in narcolepsy. Whole-study context: Donors had narcolepsy type 1 or type 2, or were healthy controls.

TCRdb's table, derived via immunoSEQ multiplex PCR, lists solely in-frame clones and lacks some. The table shows around 30,000 clones, with around four fifths occurring only once. What was sequenced was CD45RA- memory CD4+ T cells from PBMCs. This TCR was recovered from a human donor with narcolepsy.

The CDR3 DNA is TGTGCCAGCAGCGAGAATAACCAGGGGGCCTATGGCTACACCTTC. Encoded protein: CASSENNQGAYGYTF. V and J are TRBV6-1 and TRBJ1-2; 8 positions match TRBD1. Germline V gene lookup returns CDR1 MNHNS and CDR2 SASEGT. The length of the CDR3 is 15 residues. V lost 6 bases and J lost 4; bases outside the gene matches: 10.